This T cell receptor (beta chain) stems from a study of blood T cell repertoires in COVID-19. Turning to the study itself: Material from acute and convalescent COVID-19 was sourced from the United States, Italy and Spain. The analysed material was cDNA or gDNA that came from T cells, B-cell-depleted T cells, or PBMCs.

This CDR3 has 15 amino acids. The germline gives CDR1 SNHLY, CDR2 FYNNEI. Trimming pared 5 bases from V and 2 bases from J, leaving 14 bases between. Authors' methods: By means of reference gene primer amplification, nucleated cell counts were estimated. Data came from immunoSEQ multiplex PCR; TCRdb stores just in-frame clones and leaves some out. Clone size and the V and J calls come from that table; the DNA yielded D and trimming. The data hold tens of thousands of clones, with around 80% observed a single time. The chain couples TRBV2 to TRBJ2-3; TRBD2 might be the D (5 bases). The source of this sequence is a human donor in a cohort sampled during active COVID-19. Sequencing used peripheral blood. CDR3 sequence reads: CASSSYSVNTDTQYF. As DNA, the CDR3 is TGTGCCAGCAGTTCCTATAGCGTTAACACAGATACGCAGTATTTT.